The table lists the clone carrying this TCR beta chain with many counts. As yet, its antigen is unknown. The CDR3 loop spans 14 amino acids. J gave up 2 bases and V 4 bases, and 3 bases lay outside the gene matches. Germline CDR1 SGHRS, CDR2 YFSETQ. This specimen belongs to a study of T cells in Graves' hyperthyroidism and ophthalmopathy. Turning to the study itself: Peripheral blood draws took place at initial diagnosis, ahead of any treatment. Regarding the study as a whole: The model's output predicted ophthalmopathy at a median of roughly 6.9 months prior to onset. A model built on 13 V-J features separated ophthalmopathy from stable hyperthyroidism.

Fresh peripheral blood, approximately 10 ml, was the source of the PBMCs. TCR beta CDR3 sequences were amplified from RNA transcripts. Using the HTBI primer set, a first-round RT-PCR was run on the TCR CDR3. TCRdb analysed the multiplex PCR reads with MiXCR anew, one entry per CDR3 protein. This table holds 600,000 or so distinct CDR3 sequences, about 14% found once. The chain has TRBV5-1 and TRBJ1-2, with 9 bases lining up with TRBD1. The sequenced sample consisted of blood. This sequence was found in a woman aged 45-59 years with Graves' ophthalmopathy. The CDR3 spells CASSVDRGNYGYTF. The CDR3 nucleotides are TGCGCCAGCAGCGTGGACAGGGGAAACTATGGCTACACCTTC.